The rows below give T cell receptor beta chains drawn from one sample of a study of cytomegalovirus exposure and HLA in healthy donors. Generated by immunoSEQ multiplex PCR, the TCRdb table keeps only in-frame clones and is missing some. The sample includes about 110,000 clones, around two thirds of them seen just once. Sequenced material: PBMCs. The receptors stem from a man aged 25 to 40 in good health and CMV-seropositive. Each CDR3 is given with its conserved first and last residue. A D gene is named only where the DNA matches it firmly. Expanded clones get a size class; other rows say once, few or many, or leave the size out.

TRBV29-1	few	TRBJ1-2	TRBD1	TGCAGCGTTGAGAGAGGACAGGGGAGTGGCTACACCTTC	CSVERGQGSGYTF
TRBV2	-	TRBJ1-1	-	TGTGCCAGCCGCCTCAGTCCTGTCGGGGAAGCTTTCTTT	CASRLSPVGEAFF
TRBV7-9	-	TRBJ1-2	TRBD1	TGTGCCAGCAGCCCTGGAGTGAGGGGGCGAAGTGAAGGCTACACCTTC	CASSPGVRGRSEGYTF
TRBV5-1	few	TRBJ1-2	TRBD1	TGCGCCAGCAGCGTAGGACAGGGAAACGGCTACACCTTC	CASSVGQGNGYTF
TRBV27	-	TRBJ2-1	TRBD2	TGTGCCAGCAGTTTAGGACCGGGACTAGGGAATGAGCAGTTCTTC	CASSLGPGLGNEQFF
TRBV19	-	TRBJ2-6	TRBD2	TGTGCCAGTAGTAAGGCTAGCGGGGCCGCTGGGGCCAACGTCCTGACTTTC	CASSKASGAAGANVLTF
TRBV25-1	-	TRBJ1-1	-	TGTGCCAGCAGTGAGGAAAACGGGGTGAACACTGAAGCTTTCTTT	CASSEENGVNTEAFF
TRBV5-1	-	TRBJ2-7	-	TGCGCCAGCAGCCCCCGACAGGGGAGGGACGGCACCTACGAGCAGTACTTC	CASSPRQGRDGTYEQYF
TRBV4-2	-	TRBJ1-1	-	TGTGCCAGCAGCCTATCAGGGGCACAGAACCCTGAAGCTTTCTTT	CASSLSGAQNPEAFF
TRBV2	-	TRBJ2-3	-	TGTGCCAGCAGTCTCCGCACAGATACGCAGTATTTT	CASSLRTDTQYF
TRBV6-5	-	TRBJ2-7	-	TGTGCCAGCAGTTATCAGGGGTCGGTGGAGCAGTACTTC	CASSYQGSVEQYF
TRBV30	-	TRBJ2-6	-	TGTGCCTGGAGCTTATCTGGGGCCAACGTCCTGACTTTC	CAWSLSGANVLTF
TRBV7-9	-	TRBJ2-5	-	TGTGCCAGCAGCTGGGGGGGCGGTGAGACCCAGTACTTC	CASSWGGGETQYF
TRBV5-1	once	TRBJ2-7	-	TGCGCCAGCAGCTTAACAGGGTCCCTGGTGAACGAGCAGTACTTC	CASSLTGSLVNEQYF
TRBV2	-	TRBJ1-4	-	TGTGCCAGCAGTGGGATCCGGGGAGGTGAAAAACTGTTTTTT	CASSGIRGGEKLFF
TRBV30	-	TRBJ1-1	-	TGTGCCTGGAGGAGACAGCCCGCGACAACTGAAGCTTTCTTT	CAWRRQPATTEAFF
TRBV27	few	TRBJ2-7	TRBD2	TGTGCCAGCTCCCTTAGCGGGGGGTCTACACGGGAGCAGTACTTC	CASSLSGGSTREQYF
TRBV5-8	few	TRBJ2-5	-	TGTGCCAGCAGCTTGGAGGGAACTGGGGGGGAGACCCAGTACTTC	CASSLEGTGGETQYF
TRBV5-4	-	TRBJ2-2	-	TGTGCCAGCGGGGGGGGGCCGGAGAACACCGGGGAGCTGCTTTTT	CASGGGPENTGELLF
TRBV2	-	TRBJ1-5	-	TGTGCCAGCAGAAAAGGGTGGGCAGGGAATCAGCCCCAGCATTTT	CASRKGWAGNQPQHF
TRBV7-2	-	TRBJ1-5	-	TGTGCCAGCAGCTTAGAAGGGGATCAGCCCCAGCATTTT	CASSLEGDQPQHF
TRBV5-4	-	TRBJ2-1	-	TGTGCCAGCAGCTTGGCGCATAGCAATGAGCAGTTCTTC	CASSLAHSNEQFF
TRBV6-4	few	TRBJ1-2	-	TGTGCCAGCAGCGACTGGCTCAGAGGTGACTATGGCTACACCTTC	CASSDWLRGDYGYTF
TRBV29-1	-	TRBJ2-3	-	TGCAGCGCGAGGGGGGGCCTAGAGGTGGATACGCAGTATTTT	CSARGGLEVDTQYF
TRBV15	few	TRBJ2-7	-	TGTGCCACCAGCAGAGATCTGAGAGATTTGGTAGAGCAGTACTTC	CATSRDLRDLVEQYF
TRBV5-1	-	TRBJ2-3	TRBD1	TGCGCCAGCAGCCAGGGACAGTTTTCAGATACGCAGTATTTT	CASSQGQFSDTQYF
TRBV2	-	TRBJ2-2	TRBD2	TGTGCCAGCCTATCAGCGGGGGGGTCCACCGGGGAGCTGTTTTTT	CASLSAGGSTGELFF
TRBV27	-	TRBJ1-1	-	TGTGCCAGCAGTTTAGGACAAAACACTGAAGCTTTCTTT	CASSLGQNTEAFF
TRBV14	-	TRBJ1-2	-	TGTGCCAGCAGCCATATTTCCGGGAACACCTATGGCTACACCTTC	CASSHISGNTYGYTF
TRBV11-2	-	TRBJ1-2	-	TGTGCCAGCAGCCCGACATCGTATGGCTACACCTTC	CASSPTSYGYTF
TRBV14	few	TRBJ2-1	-	TGTGCCAGCAGCCGGCCTGTCTGGGACACGAATGACAATGAGCAGTTCTTC	CASSRPVWDTNDNEQFF
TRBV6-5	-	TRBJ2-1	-	TGTGCCAGCAGTTACCCAGGGGGGAGGAATGAGCAGTTCTTC	CASSYPGGRNEQFF